These 16 T cell receptor beta chains share one sample of origin, sequenced in a study of beta chain features in type 1 diabetes. Reverse transcribing all isolated RNA meant expressed TCRB transcripts were sequenced. TCRdb's copy holds only in-frame clones and misses some; the assay was immunoSEQ multiplex PCR. The table has fewer than 900,000 clones, around a sixth seen once; the top ten hold around 0.02%. Material for sequencing was naive CD4+ T cells from blood. The receptors were gathered from a young woman in good health.

The sample holds a few counts of this clone. The chain carries TRBV15 and TRBJ2-3, with D possibly matching TRBD2 (5 bases). Germline CDR1 and CDR2: LNHNV and YYDKDF (reference sequence). The CDR3 consists of 14 residues. V shed 6 bases and J shed 0 bases, with 10 bases lying between them. The CDR3, as DNA: TGTGCCACCAGGGTGGGAGTTAGCACAGATACGCAGTATTTT. Translating it yields CATRVGVSTDTQYF.

This chain joins TRBV2 and TRBJ2-7, with 13 nucleotides matching TRBD2. The germline gives CDR1 SNHLY, CDR2 FYNNEI. The CDR3 length is 15 residues. The V and J ends lost 7 bases and 4 bases, in that order; junction bases with no gene match: 7. Here the CDR3 DNA reads TGTGCCAGCATGAGGACTAGCGGGAGTTTTTACGAGCAGTACTTC. Its protein is CASMRTSGSFYEQYF.

This clone was recorded a few times. The sample contains more than one DNA sequence encoding this CDR3. The genes are TRBV28 and TRBJ1-1; D is undetermined. The V gene lost 3 bases and the J gene lost 1 base, with 6 bases spanning the gap. The V gene's germline CDR1 is MDHEN and CDR2 SYDVKM. The CDR3 runs to 13 residues. The CDR3 region has the DNA TGTGCCAGCAGTTTGGATCGGAACACTGAAGCTTTCTTT. Translating gives CASSLDRNTEAFF.

The gene calls are TRBV7-9 and TRBJ2-5; D is ambiguous. This CDR3 is built from 15 residues. CDR1 is SEHNR, CDR2 FQNEAQ, per germline (reference sequence). The V end was cut by 0 bases, the J end by 0 bases, with 8 bases between. The CDR3 spells CASSLARGYQETQYF. The CDR3 DNA reads as TGTGCCAGCAGCTTAGCGCGCGGATACCAAGAGACCCAGTACTTC.

Note on this clone: The junction departs from germline at one end; a sequencing error may be responsible. Other DNA sequences in the same sample also yield this CDR3. The chain carries TRBV18 and TRBJ1-5, with D tentatively TRBD1 (5 bases). There are 13 residues in the CDR3. Germline CDR1 KGHSH, CDR2 LQKENI. CDR3: CASRQGTDQPQHF. The CDR3 region has the DNA TGTGCCAGTCGTCAGGGTACGGATCAGCCTCAGCATTTT.

This clone occurred a few times. The chain combines TRBV25-1 with TRBJ2-3; TRBD1 matches 7 bases. CDR3 length: 16 residues. J gave up 2 bases and V 7 bases, and 12 bases lay outside the gene matches. From germline, CDR1 is MGHDK and CDR2 SYGVNS. CDR3 DNA: TGTGCCAGCAAGCCTTCCGGGACAGCCTACACAGATACGCAGTATTTT. Translating it yields CASKPSGTAYTDTQYF.

V gene TRBV10-3 combines with J gene TRBJ1-5; 8 nucleotides agree with TRBD1. The length of the CDR3 is 15 residues. Germline CDR1 reads ENHRY; CDR2 reads SYGVKD. V was clipped by 4 bases and J by 1 base; unmatched bases: 3. This CDR3 reads CAISVDRESNQPQHF. As DNA, the CDR3 is TGTGCCATCAGTGTGGACAGGGAGAGCAATCAGCCCCAGCATTTT.

This clone was detected a few times. The genes are TRBV6-5 and TRBJ1-2; no clear D. Germline CDR1 and CDR2: MNHEY and SVGAGI. V was trimmed by 5 bases and J by 2 bases, leaving 12 bases between them. The CDR3 length is 14 residues. CDR3 coding DNA: TGTGCCAGCAGTAAGCACCCGGAGAACTATGGCTACACCTTC. It is translated as CASSKHPENYGYTF.

This chain joins TRBV7-2 and TRBJ2-1; D unresolved. This CDR3 region has 15 residues. The germline V and J ends were trimmed by 2 bases and 0 bases, with 8 bases remaining between them. The V gene's germline CDR1 is SGHTA and CDR2 FQGNSA. CDR3 sequence: CASSLIAVSYNEQFF. CDR3 nucleotide sequence: TGTGCCAGCAGCTTAATTGCCGTCTCCTACAATGAGCAGTTCTTC.

This CDR3 reads CSGKTGPYEQYF. The CDR3 coding sequence is TGCAGCGGAAAAACAGGTCCCTACGAGCAGTACTTC. V gene TRBV29-1 combines with J gene TRBJ2-7, with D possibly being TRBD1 (5 bases). Germline V gene lookup returns CDR1 SQVTM and CDR2 ANQGSEA. The CDR3 is made up of 12 amino acids. The V and J ends lost 7 bases and 2 bases respectively, with 12 bases between them.

This clone was counted between two and nine times. The V gene is TRBV12-1, the J gene TRBJ2-3. TRBV12-1 is annotated as a pseudogene. CDR3 length: 12 amino acids. CDR3 sequence: CAPESPRDTQYF. In DNA, the CDR3 is TGTGCCCCGGAATCTCCCCGGGATACGCAGTATTTT.

The J gene is TRBJ1-2, the V gene TRBV28; D remains ambiguous. The CDR3 contains 14 residues. Trimming stripped 6 bases from V and 4 bases from J, with 15 bases between. CDR1 MDHEN and CDR2 SYDVKM come from the germline V gene. CDR3 loop: CASRPPGAAYGYTF. CDR3 bases: TGTGCCAGCAGACCCCCCGGTGCGGCCTATGGCTACACCTTC.

The V gene is TRBV11-2, the J gene TRBJ2-2; 7 nucleotides agree with TRBD1. Germline CDR1 is SGHAT and CDR2 is FQNNGV. CDR3 length equals 19 residues. V shed 2 bases and J 2 bases; nucleotides not matched to a gene: 14. The CDR3 here is CASSLTRLLTGRNTGELFF. In nucleotides, the CDR3 is TGTGCCAGCAGCTTAACCCGGCTGCTGACAGGGCGCAACACCGGGGAGCTGTTTTTT.

In this sample, this clone turned up a few times. This chain uses TRBV9 with TRBJ2-3; 13 bases line up with TRBD2. This CDR3 is 18 amino acids long. Germline V gene sequence: CDR1 SGDLS, CDR2 YYNGEE. With V trimmed by 0 bases and J by 3 bases, 7 bases remained unmatched. The CDR3 DNA reads as TGTGCCAGCAGCGTAGTCGGACTAGCGGGAGAAGGGACAGATACGCAGTATTTT. It is translated as CASSVVGLAGEGTDTQYF.

This chain links TRBV28 with TRBJ1-1; D might be TRBD1 (6 bases). Trimming removed 6 bases at V and 3 bases at J, with 14 bases between. In germline, CDR1 is MDHEN, CDR2 SYDVKM. This CDR3 has 14 amino acids. The CDR3 region has the DNA TGTGCCAGCAGATCACAGGGAACGGACACTGAAGCTTTCTTT. Protein: CASRSQGTDTEAFF.

As regards this clone: This sample also contains other DNA sequences that code for the same CDR3. This chain links TRBV7-2 with TRBJ2-5; D gene ambiguous. The V end was cut by 5 bases, the J end by 1 base, with 8 bases between. CDR1 is SGHTA, CDR2 FQGNSA, per germline. The CDR3 is 13 residues long. The chain's CDR3 is CASSGGLQETQYF. The CDR3 DNA is TGTGCCAGCAGCGGCGGCCTCCAAGAGACCCAGTACTTC.